These 23 T cell receptor beta chains came from one sample sequenced in a study of shared T cell receptors in the human thymus. Profiling relied on immunoSEQ multiplex PCR, and the TCRdb table lists in-frame clones only, not all of them. The sample has hundreds of thousands of clones; approximately 80% are singletons. This same sample was also taken into another study, of human thymus T cells.

Material for sequencing was thymocytes. These receptors were collected from a boy in the first two years of life with a congenital heart defect.

The V and J genes are TRBV9 and TRBJ2-7; no reliable D call. The CDR3 covers 15 residues. Trimming took off 0 bases at V and 6 bases at J, with 16 bases between the two ends. CDR1 is SGDLS, CDR2 YYNGEE, per germline. CDR3 in DNA: TGTGCCAGCAGCGTAGGGCCCCGCAGGATGGGCGAGCAGTACTTC. It codes for CASSVGPRRMGEQYF.

CDR3 DNA: TGCAGCGTTGAAAGCGGGGACGCTACCTACGAGCAGTACTTC. Translation: CSVESGDATYEQYF. The chain links TRBV29-1 to TRBJ2-7; 7 nucleotides align to TRBD2. Germline CDR1 is SQVTM and CDR2 is ANQGSEA. The CDR3 runs to 14 residues. J was trimmed by 2 bases and V by 2 bases; bases with no gene match: 6.

The V gene is TRBV29-1, the J gene TRBJ2-5; unclear D gene. The CDR3 sequence is 11 residues long. The germline V gene encodes CDR1 SQVTM and CDR2 ANQGSEA. Between the trimmed V and J ends, which lost 1 base and 7 bases, there was a span of 7 bases. Here the CDR3 DNA reads TGCAGCGTTGAAGCCCCAGGGACCCAGTACTTC. Encoded protein: CSVEAPGTQYF.

The J gene is TRBJ2-3, the V gene TRBV6-5, with 8 bases matching TRBD1. V trimming: 4 bases; J trimming: 0 bases; junction bases outside the gene matches: 3. This CDR3 comprises 15 residues. Germline CDR1 reads MNHEY; CDR2 reads SVGAGI. CDR3 nucleotides: TGTGCCAGCAGTTCCGACAGGGGTAGCACAGATACGCAGTATTTT. This codes for CASSSDRGSTDTQYF.

V gene TRBV9 combines with J gene TRBJ2-7; D uncertain. Germline-derived CDR1 and CDR2 are SGDLS and YYNGEE. V lost 1 base to trimming and J lost 2 bases, with 10 bases between them. The CDR3 runs to 14 residues. DNA for the CDR3: TGTGCCAGCAGCGTAACGGTCTCCGCCTACGAGCAGTACTTC. It translates to CASSVTVSAYEQYF. The full variable domain, completed using reference TRBV9 and TRBJ2-7, is DSGVTQTPKHLITATGQRVTLRCSPRSGDLSVYWYQQSLDQGLQFLIQYYNGEERAKGNILERFSAQQFPDLHSELNLSSLELGDSALYFCASSVTVSAYEQYFGPGTRLTVT.

This chain joins TRBV11-3 and TRBJ2-7; 11 nucleotides line up with TRBD1. CDR1 is SGHNT, CDR2 YENEEA, per germline. The CDR3 is made up of 17 amino acids. After removal of 5 bases from V and 3 bases from J, the junction contained 12 bases not matched to a gene. This chain's CDR3 is CASSPNPTGTGGYEQYF. The DNA for the CDR3 is TGTGCCAGCAGCCCAAACCCGACCGGGACAGGGGGCTACGAGCAGTACTTC.

This chain connects TRBV4-3 to TRBJ1-2, with TRBD1 matching over 8 bases. This CDR3 comprises 16 residues. Trimming cost V 0 bases and J 6 bases; bases outside gene matches: 9. Germline V gene sequence: CDR1 LGHNA, CDR2 YSLEER. CDR3 protein: CASSQDPLTGEDGYTF. The CDR3 DNA follows: TGCGCCAGCAGCCAAGATCCCCTGACAGGGGAAGATGGCTACACCTTC.

The chain couples TRBV28 to TRBJ1-4; D might be TRBD1 (6 bases). Germline CDR1 reads MDHEN; CDR2 reads SYDVKM. Trimming removed 7 bases from V and 10 bases from J, with 16 bases in between. CDR3 length: 13 amino acids. The chain's CDR3 is CASIGTPPGKLFF. As DNA, the CDR3 is TGTGCCAGCATCGGGACACCGCCGGGAAAACTGTTTTTT.

This clone was detected only once. V and J are TRBV5-1 and TRBJ2-5; TRBD2 is a possible D gene (5 bases). The CDR3 contains 15 residues. The germline V and J ends were trimmed by 0 bases and 1 base, with 10 bases remaining between them. CDR1 and CDR2 (germline): SGHRS, YFSETQ. CDR3 loop: CASSLEVALQETQYF. The CDR3 nucleotides read TGCGCCAGCAGCTTGGAAGTAGCGCTCCAAGAGACCCAGTACTTC.

This rearrangement joins TRBV19 to TRBJ1-1, with 9 bases aligning to TRBD1. CDR3 length equals 18 residues. The germline CDR1 and CDR2 sequences are LNHDA and SQIVND (reference sequence). The trim removed 0 bases at V and 1 base at J, leaving 9 bases unmatched. DNA of the CDR3: TGTGCCAGTAGTATAGAGACGGGTATGGGACAGGGGAACACTGAAGCTTTCTTT. Its protein is CASSIETGMGQGNTEAFF.

The chain uses TRBV6-5 and TRBJ1-5; a weak D match, TRBD1 (6 bases). Germline values: CDR1 MNHEY, CDR2 SVGAGI. Trimming left V 6 bases short and J 6 bases short, with 12 bases between. This CDR3 region has 13 residues. The CDR3 spells CASRGQGLQPQHF. CDR3 nucleotides: TGTGCCAGCAGAGGTCAGGGGCTTCAGCCCCAGCATTTT.

The V gene is TRBV7-2, the J gene TRBJ2-5; 7 bases line up with TRBD1. Matching the DNA end better, TRBJ2-7 makes the J call doubtful. The CDR3 is 14 amino acids. Germline V gives CDR1 SGHTA, CDR2 FQGNSA. The CDR3 region is CASSFFGRGSEQYF. The CDR3 DNA reads TGTGCCAGCAGCTTCTTTGGCAGGGGGAGCGAGCAGTACTTC.

In DNA, the CDR3 is TGTGCCAGCAGCTTAGGAGGGGGCGGGATAAACACTGAAGCTTTCTTT. Encoded protein: CASSLGGGGINTEAFF. The rearrangement uses TRBV11-3 and TRBJ1-1; 7 bases are a match to TRBD1. The CDR3 totals 16 residues. Germline assignment: CDR1 SGHNT and CDR2 YENEEA. V gave up 1 base and J gave up 2 bases; unmatched junction bases: 7.

The CDR3 region is CASSHGQVGYEQYF. The CDR3 DNA reads TGTGCCAGCTCACACGGACAGGTTGGGTACGAGCAGTACTTC. V and J are TRBV18 and TRBJ2-7, with 7 bases lining up with TRBD1. V was pared by 4 bases and J by 4 bases, with 7 bases of the junction left unmatched. Per germline, CDR1 KGHSH and CDR2 LQKENI. The CDR3 is 14 residues long.

The J gene is TRBJ2-3, the V gene TRBV19; D not resolved. Germline V gene data show CDR1 as LNHDA and CDR2 as SQIVND (reference sequence). V lost 7 bases, J lost 0 bases, and 5 bases lay in between. There are 12 residues in the CDR3. The chain's CDR3 is CASKTSTDTQYF. The DNA of the CDR3 is TGTGCCAGTAAAACTAGCACAGATACGCAGTATTTT.

The rearrangement uses TRBV5-4 and TRBJ2-1, with TRBD2 matching 13 bases. Germline CDR1 and CDR2: SGHNT and YYREEE (reference sequence). The V gene end was trimmed by 6 bases and the J gene end by 7 bases; junction bases not matched to a gene: 7. This CDR3 spans 15 amino acids. The CDR3 loop is CASTPGLAGINEQFF. CDR3 DNA sequence: TGTGCCAGCACCCCGGGACTAGCGGGGATAAATGAGCAGTTCTTC.

The chain employs TRBV15 and TRBJ2-1, with 10 bases lining up with TRBD2. The V and J ends lost 0 bases and 8 bases, in that order; junction bases with no gene match: 13. The CDR3 contains 18 residues. The germline V gene encodes CDR1 LNHNV and CDR2 YYDKDF (reference sequence). CDR3 protein: CATSRDLPLAGARYEQFF. Here the CDR3 DNA reads TGTGCCACCAGCAGAGATCTCCCTCTAGCGGGAGCACGGTATGAGCAGTTCTTC.

This clone is a singleton in its sample. The chain combines TRBV27 with TRBJ1-1; no clear D gene. The CDR3 spans 16 residues. Trimming stripped 0 bases from V and 5 bases from J, with 16 bases between. The germline V gene has CDR1 MNHEY and CDR2 SMNVEV (reference sequence). CDR3 nucleotide sequence: TGTGCCAGCAGTTTATCGCGAAGGACGGGAGGGACTGAAGCTTTCTTT. Translation gives CASSLSRRTGGTEAFF.

V is TRBV18 and J is TRBJ2-7, with 9 bases that match TRBD2. Trimming at V came to 0 bases and at J to 0 bases, leaving 12 bases not matched to a gene. There are 19 residues in the CDR3. Germline V lookup: CDR1 KGHSH, CDR2 LQKENI. The CDR3 DNA is TGTGCCAGCTCACCACCGGGGACTAGCAAGCCGGGGAGCTCCTACGAGCAGTACTTC. Its protein is CASSPPGTSKPGSSYEQYF.

This clone was seen only a few times. Other DNA variants within this sample encode the same CDR3. The chain combines TRBV18 with TRBJ2-7, with D possibly TRBD2 on 6 matching bases. This CDR3 comprises 12 residues. From germline, CDR1 is KGHSH and CDR2 LQKENI. V lost 3 bases, J lost 4 bases, and 7 bases lay in between. DNA for the CDR3: TGTGCCAGCTCACCGGGGGGTTACGAGCAGTACTTC. Amino acids: CASSPGGYEQYF.

The chain employs TRBV28 and TRBJ2-1; a weak D match, TRBD2 (7 bases). CDR3 length: 16 residues. Trimming stripped 5 bases from V and 14 bases from J, with 28 bases between. Germline CDR1 and CDR2: MDHEN and SYDVKM. CDR3: CASSPPATRGGPPEFF. DNA of the CDR3: TGTGCCAGCAGTCCGCCCGCGACTAGGGGGGGGCCACCGGAGTTCTTC. Full variable domain (rest looked up from reference TRBV28 and TRBJ2-1): DVKVTQSSRYLVKRTGEKVFLECVQDMDHENMFWYRQDPGLGLRLIYFSYDVKMKEKGDIPEGYSVSREKKERFSLILESASTNQTSMYLCASSPPATRGGPPEFFGPGTRLTVL.

This chain connects TRBV7-9 to TRBJ1-3; D call uncertain. The length of the CDR3 is 15 residues. The germline gives CDR1 SEHNR, CDR2 FQNEAQ (reference sequence). The ends were cut back, 3 bases at V and 3 bases at J, with 12 bases in the middle. The CDR3, as DNA: TGTGCCAGCAGCTTCGAAAGGAGCCTTGGAAACACCATATATTTT. It translates to CASSFERSLGNTIYF.

The chain combines TRBV2 with TRBJ1-1; 9 bases agree with TRBD1. This CDR3 is built from 14 residues. With 6 bases clipped from V and 7 bases from J, the junction kept 9 bases outside the gene matches. Germline CDR1 and CDR2: SNHLY and FYNNEI. CDR3: CASSSDRGGSEAFF. Written as DNA, the CDR3 is TGTGCCAGCAGCTCGGACAGGGGAGGAAGTGAAGCTTTCTTT.